The 27 T cell receptor beta chains given below trace back to one sample, sequenced in a study of tumor-infiltrating lymphocytes in localized non-small cell lung cancer. The repertoire was sequenced with immunoSEQ multiplex PCR; TCRdb's copy has only in-frame clones and lacks some. Here the sample spans fewer than 25,000 clones, just under 75% being singletons. The material sequenced was lung tumor tissue. These TCRs come from a human donor with non-small cell lung cancer.

The gene calls are TRBV6-5 and TRBJ1-5; D remains unclear. Trimming took off 0 bases at V and 4 bases at J, with 7 bases between the two ends. The CDR3 has 14 amino acids. Germline CDR1 is MNHEY and CDR2 is SVGAGI. The CDR3 nucleotides are TGTGCCAGCAGTTACTCAAAACGAAATCAGCCCCAGCATTTT. It specifies CASSYSKRNQPQHF.

J is TRBJ2-3 and V is TRBV18; D is unclear. The CDR3 totals 15 residues. Germline CDR1 is KGHSH and CDR2 is LQKENI. Deletions cut 1 base from V and 3 bases from J, with 11 bases between. CDR3 sequence: CASSPQPQGTDTQYF. The CDR3 nucleotides read TGTGCCAGCTCACCACAACCCCAAGGGACAGATACGCAGTATTTT.

The chain combines TRBV6-1 with TRBJ2-7; D is possibly TRBD1 (6 bases). This CDR3 region has 16 residues. From germline, CDR1 is MNHNS and CDR2 SASEGT. Trimming left V 4 bases short and J 1 base short, with 17 bases between. CDR3 DNA: TGTGCCAGCAGTGGACTGGGTGGGCAGGGGTCCTACGAGCAGTACTTC. Residues: CASSGLGGQGSYEQYF.

In its sample, this clone was seen once. The chain links TRBV5-4 to TRBJ2-3; tentative D call: TRBD2 (5 bases). CDR1 and CDR2 (germline): SGHNT, YYREEE (reference sequence). The CDR3 consists of 16 residues. V lost 3 bases, J lost 0 bases, and 14 bases lay in between. The CDR3 DNA sequence: TGTGCCAGCAGCTCAAAGAGAGCGGCTAGCACAGATACGCAGTATTTT. Its translation: CASSSKRAASTDTQYF.

The chain combines TRBV27 with TRBJ1-2; D unresolved. The germline V gene encodes CDR1 MNHEY and CDR2 SMNVEV (reference sequence). CDR3 length: 13 amino acids. Trimming shortened V by 6 bases and J by 9 bases, and 17 bases separated the two germline ends. This chain's CDR3 is CASRPRETWSYTF. The DNA of the CDR3 is TGTGCCAGCAGGCCGAGGGAAACATGGAGCTACACCTTC.

The table lists this clone with a few counts. The chain carries TRBV7-2 and TRBJ2-3; TRBD1 agrees at 7 bases. The junction had 8 bases not matched to a gene; V was cut back by 2 bases and J by 0 bases. Germline CDR1 is SGHTA and CDR2 is FQGNSA. This CDR3 is 17 amino acids long. CDR3 nucleotide sequence: TGTGCCAGCAGCTTATCCCCGGGACAGATTAGCACAGATACGCAGTATTTT. Amino acid sequence: CASSLSPGQISTDTQYF.

By proportion, this clone is medium-sized. The rearrangement uses TRBV4-1 and TRBJ1-2, with D hard to call. Germline V gene data show CDR1 as MGHRA and CDR2 as YSYEKL. The CDR3 is 14 amino acids. Trimming pared 0 bases from V and 8 bases from J, leaving 13 bases between. In DNA, the CDR3 is TGCGCCAGCAGCCAAGAAATGGAGGGCTTAGGCTACACCTTC. This encodes CASSQEMEGLGYTF.

V and J are TRBV19 and TRBJ1-2; D might be TRBD1 (5 bases). CDR3 size: 17 residues. V was pared by 3 bases and J by 1 base, with 18 bases between. Germline CDR1 and CDR2: LNHDA and SQIVND (reference sequence). The DNA for the CDR3 is TGTGCCAGTAGTATCCAGGCCGGGAAGACAGTTAACTATGGCTACACCTTC. It codes for CASSIQAGKTVNYGYTF.

This chain connects TRBV18 to TRBJ1-4; D is possibly TRBD1 (6 bases). This CDR3 contains 17 residues. CDR1 is KGHSH and CDR2 is LQKENI in the germline V gene. V gave up 2 bases and J gave up 8 bases, with 21 bases separating them. The CDR3 reads CASSPSVGGGHSEKLFF. CDR3 in DNA: TGTGCCAGCTCACCATCCGTTGGAGGGGGTCACAGCGAAAAACTGTTTTTT.

This clone has more than one count but fewer than ten. The chain has TRBV5-1 and TRBJ1-6; 9 bases align to TRBD1. Germline-derived CDR1 and CDR2 are SGHRS and YFSETQ. The CDR3 runs 18 residues. Unmatched junction bases numbered 15, after V lost 4 bases and J lost 7 bases. The CDR3 spells CASSRTGQGRGRNSPLHF. The CDR3 region has the DNA TGCGCCAGCAGCAGAACCGGACAGGGGAGAGGTCGAAATTCACCCCTCCACTTT.

The rearrangement links TRBV12-5 to TRBJ2-7; D is possibly TRBD2 (5 bases). The CDR3 length is 14 residues. Germline V gene data show CDR1 as LGHNT and CDR2 as FRNRAP. V lost 4 bases and J lost 7, with 17 bases in between. CDR3 protein: CASGSDLRRSEQYF. CDR3 coding DNA: TGTGCTAGTGGTTCGGACCTGAGGAGGAGTGAGCAGTACTTC.

The rearrangement uses TRBV11-2 and TRBJ2-1, with 11 nucleotides matching TRBD2. Looked up from germline, CDR1 is SGHAT and CDR2 is FQNNGV. V shed 3 bases and J 6 bases; nucleotides not matched to a gene: 1. CDR3 length equals 14 residues. Here the CDR3 reads CASSLTSGANEQFF. The CDR3 nucleotides read TGTGCCAGCAGCTTGACTAGCGGGGCCAATGAGCAGTTCTTC.

A note on this clone: The same CDR3 can be traced to other DNA sequences in this sample. CDR3 residues: CATSRQRGGYNEQFF. The CDR3 DNA sequence: TGTGCCACCAGCAGACAGCGGGGGGGCTACAATGAGCAGTTCTTC. The rearrangement joins TRBV15 to TRBJ2-1; the match to TRBD2 covers 10 bases. Unmatched junction bases numbered 1, after V lost 2 bases and J lost 3 bases. The CDR3 has 15 amino acids. The germline V gene has CDR1 LNHNV and CDR2 YYDKDF (reference sequence).

This clone was found once. The rearrangement uses TRBV4-3 and TRBJ2-2; TRBD2 matches at 9 bases. Trimming removed 0 bases from V and 0 bases from J; junction bases left unmatched: 2. The CDR3 sequence is 17 residues long. Germline V gene lookup returns CDR1 LGHNA and CDR2 YSLEER. The CDR3 nucleotides are TGCGCCAGCAGCCAAGAGCAGCGGGGGGCGAACACCGGGGAGCTGTTTTTT. Its translation: CASSQEQRGANTGELFF.

This clone was picked up a small number of times. CDR3 region: CASSQRSSRTGTQNVEAFF. CDR3 DNA: TGTGCCAGCAGCCAAAGGTCATCTCGTACCGGGACCCAGAACGTTGAAGCTTTCTTT. V gene TRBV7-9 combines with J gene TRBJ1-1; a possible D gene is TRBD1 (5 bases). Per the germline V gene, CDR1 is SEHNR and CDR2 is FQNEAQ (reference sequence). V shed 5 bases and J shed 7 bases, with 32 bases lying between them. This CDR3 is 19 amino acids long.

The CDR3 is CASAVEGHGYTF. The CDR3 DNA sequence: TGTGCTAGTGCCGTGGAGGGGCATGGCTACACCTTC. The V call is TRBV12-5, the J call TRBJ1-2; D perhaps matches TRBD1 (5 bases). Between the trimmed V and J ends, which lost 7 bases and 6 bases, there was a span of 12 bases. The CDR3 extends over 12 amino acids. Germline V lookup: CDR1 LGHNT, CDR2 FRNRAP.

The chain combines TRBV7-2 with TRBJ1-1; 12 bases match TRBD1. The CDR3 length is 15 residues. Losses at the gene ends were 4 bases for V and 4 bases for J; bases not matched to a gene: 4. Germline CDR1 SGHTA, CDR2 FQGNSA. The CDR3 nucleotides are TGTGCCAGCAGCTGGGGGACAGGGGGCATCACTGAAGCTTTCTTT. It translates to CASSWGTGGITEAFF.

The gene calls are TRBV10-3 and TRBJ2-1, with D possibly being TRBD1 (5 bases). This CDR3 comprises 13 residues. Trimming stripped 0 bases from V and 9 bases from J, with 9 bases between. Germline V gene lookup returns CDR1 ENHRY and CDR2 SYGVKD. The CDR3 DNA follows: TGTGCCATCAGTGAGTCGGGGCCGGGTGAGCAGTTCTTC. Its protein is CAISESGPGEQFF.

The chain employs TRBV11-3 and TRBJ2-3; perhaps TRBD2 as D (5 bases). With 6 bases removed from V and 10 bases from J, the gap between germline ends came to 26 bases. This CDR3 comprises 16 residues. CDR1 is SGHNT, CDR2 YENEEA, per germline. This CDR3 reads CASRSPATGTNGAQYF. For the CDR3, the DNA is TGTGCCAGCAGGTCACCCGCGACGGGAACCAATGGAGCGCAGTATTTT.

J is TRBJ1-1 and V is TRBV9, with 8 positions matching TRBD1. Germline V gives CDR1 SGDLS, CDR2 YYNGEE. V lost 3 bases and J lost 4; bases outside the gene matches: 5. This CDR3 comprises 14 residues. Here the CDR3 DNA reads TGTGCCAGCAGCGGCCACAGGGGGGGCACTGAAGCTTTCTTT. Translation gives CASSGHRGGTEAFF.

This clone was seen more than once but under ten times. The V and J genes are TRBV14 and TRBJ1-2; D is possibly TRBD1 (6 bases). The V gene lost 4 bases and the J gene lost 8 bases, with 20 bases spanning the gap. The length of the CDR3 is 15 residues. Per germline, CDR1 SGHDN and CDR2 FVKESK. CDR3 in amino acids: CASSLLRGQLLGYTF. In DNA, the CDR3 is TGTGCCAGCAGCCTTCTTAGAGGACAGTTGCTCGGCTACACCTTC.

The V gene is TRBV11-3, the J gene TRBJ1-2; 10 bases align to TRBD1. Looked up from germline, CDR1 is SGHNT and CDR2 is YENEEA. This CDR3 region has 15 residues. Trimming at V came to 5 bases and at J to 1 base, leaving 4 bases not matched to a gene. CDR3 protein: CASSLGQGHNYGYTF. Written as DNA, the CDR3 is TGTGCCAGCAGCCTGGGACAGGGGCATAACTATGGCTACACCTTC.

The rearrangement links TRBV6-4 to TRBJ1-5; D possibly corresponds to TRBD1 (6 bases). The CDR3 spans 13 residues. V dropped 4 bases and J dropped 3 bases, with 7 bases sitting between them. Germline loops: CDR1 MRHNA, CDR2 SNTAGT. The CDR3 DNA follows: TGTGCCAGCAGTGCGGGGGCCAATCAGCCCCAGCATTTT. Its translation: CASSAGANQPQHF.

In DNA form, the CDR3 reads TGTGCCAGCAGCTCCGGGAGGGTCCTGACTTTC. This sequence encodes CASSSGRVLTF. The chain recombines TRBV6-5 with TRBJ2-6; 7 positions match TRBD2. Germline V CDR1 and CDR2: MNHEY, SVGAGI. The CDR3 has 11 residues. Unmatched junction bases numbered 3, after V lost 6 bases and J lost 13 bases.

By its share, this clone is medium-sized (0.01 to 0.1%). The gene calls are TRBV19 and TRBJ1-1, with D perhaps matching TRBD1 (5 bases). Looked up from germline, CDR1 is LNHDA and CDR2 is SQIVND (reference sequence). V was cut by 3 bases and J by 8 bases, with 7 bases left in between. CDR3 length: 11 amino acids. CDR3 amino acids: CASSIGGEAFF. In DNA, the CDR3 is TGTGCCAGTAGTATCGGGGGGGAAGCTTTCTTT. The full variable domain, rest sourced from reference TRBV19 and TRBJ1-1, is DGGITQSPKYLFRKEGQNVTLSCEQNLNHDAMYWYRQDPGQGLRLIYYSQIVNDFQKGDIAEGYSVSREKKESFPLTVTSAQKNPTAFYLCASSIGGEAFFGQGTRLTVV.

The CDR3 sequence is CASSQDQMYVNTEAFF. CDR3 sequence (DNA): TGCGCCAGCAGCCAAGATCAGATGTATGTGAACACTGAAGCTTTCTTT. The chain couples TRBV4-1 to TRBJ1-1; no reliable D call. In germline, CDR1 is MGHRA, CDR2 YSYEKL. Trimming removed 0 bases from V and 0 bases from J, with 11 bases in between. The CDR3 is 16 residues long.

The chain uses TRBV11-2 and TRBJ2-6; 9 bases are shared with TRBD1. The ends lost 5 bases at V and 0 bases at J; junction bases unmatched: 5. CDR1 SGHAT and CDR2 FQNNGV come from the germline V gene. CDR3 size: 17 residues. The CDR3 DNA is TGTGCCAGCAGCAAGACAGGGGGAGTCTCTGGGGCCAACGTCCTGACTTTC. This codes for CASSKTGGVSGANVLTF.